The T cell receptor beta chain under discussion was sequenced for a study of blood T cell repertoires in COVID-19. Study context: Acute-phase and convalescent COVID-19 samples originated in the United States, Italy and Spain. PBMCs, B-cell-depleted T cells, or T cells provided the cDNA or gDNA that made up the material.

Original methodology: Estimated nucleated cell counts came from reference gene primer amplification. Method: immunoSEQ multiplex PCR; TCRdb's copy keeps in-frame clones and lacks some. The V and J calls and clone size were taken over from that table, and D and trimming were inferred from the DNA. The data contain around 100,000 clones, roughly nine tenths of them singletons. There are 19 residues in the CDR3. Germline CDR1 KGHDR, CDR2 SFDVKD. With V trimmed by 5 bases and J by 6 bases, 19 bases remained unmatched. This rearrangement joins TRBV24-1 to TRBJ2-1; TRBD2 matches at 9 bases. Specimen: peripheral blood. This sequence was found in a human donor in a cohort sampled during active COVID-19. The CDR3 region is CATSGDQRGAIGGVNEQFF. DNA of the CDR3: TGTGCCACCAGTGGAGATCAGCGGGGGGCCATCGGAGGGGTCAATGAGCAGTTCTTC.